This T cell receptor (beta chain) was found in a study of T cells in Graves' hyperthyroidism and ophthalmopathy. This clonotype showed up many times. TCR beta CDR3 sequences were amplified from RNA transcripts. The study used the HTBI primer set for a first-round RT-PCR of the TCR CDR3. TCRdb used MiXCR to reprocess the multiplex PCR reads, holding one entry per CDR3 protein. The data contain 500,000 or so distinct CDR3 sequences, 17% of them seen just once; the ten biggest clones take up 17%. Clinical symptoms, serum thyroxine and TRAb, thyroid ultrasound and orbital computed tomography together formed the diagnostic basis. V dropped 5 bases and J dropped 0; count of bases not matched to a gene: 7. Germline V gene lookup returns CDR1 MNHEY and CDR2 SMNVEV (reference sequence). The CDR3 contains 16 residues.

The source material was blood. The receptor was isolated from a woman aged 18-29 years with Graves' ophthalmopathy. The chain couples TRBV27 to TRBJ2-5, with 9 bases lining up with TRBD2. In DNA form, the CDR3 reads TGTGCCAGCAGTCCCCAGGCGGGAGGGTACCAAGAGACCCAGTACTTC. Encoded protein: CASSPQAGGYQETQYF.